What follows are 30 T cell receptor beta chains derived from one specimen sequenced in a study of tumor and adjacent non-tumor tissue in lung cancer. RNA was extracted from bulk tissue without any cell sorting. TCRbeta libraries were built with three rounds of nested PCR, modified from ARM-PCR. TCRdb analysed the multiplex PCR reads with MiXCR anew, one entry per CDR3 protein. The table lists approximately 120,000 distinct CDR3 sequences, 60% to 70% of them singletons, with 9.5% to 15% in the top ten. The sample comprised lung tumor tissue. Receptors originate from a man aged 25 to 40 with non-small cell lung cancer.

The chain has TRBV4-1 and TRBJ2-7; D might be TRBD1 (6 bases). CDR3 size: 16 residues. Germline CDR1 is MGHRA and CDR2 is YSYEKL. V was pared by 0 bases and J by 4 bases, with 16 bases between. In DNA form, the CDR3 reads TGCGCCAGCAGCCAAGATGAACAGGGAGACATTTACGAGCAGTACTTC. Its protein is CASSQDEQGDIYEQYF.

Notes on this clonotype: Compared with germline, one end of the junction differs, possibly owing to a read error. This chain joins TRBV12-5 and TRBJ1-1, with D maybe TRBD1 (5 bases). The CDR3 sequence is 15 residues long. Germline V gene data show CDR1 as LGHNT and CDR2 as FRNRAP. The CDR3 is CANGLRGSMNTEAFF. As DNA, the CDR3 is TGTGCTAATGGTTTGCGGGGGAGCATGAACACTGAAGCTTTCTTT. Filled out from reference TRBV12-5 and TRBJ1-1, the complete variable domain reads DARVTQTPRHKVTEMGQEVTMRCQPILGHNTVFWYRQTMMQGLELLAYFRNRAPLDDSGMPKDRFSAEMPDATLATLKIQPSEPRDSAVYFCANGLRGSMNTEAFFGQGTRLTVV.

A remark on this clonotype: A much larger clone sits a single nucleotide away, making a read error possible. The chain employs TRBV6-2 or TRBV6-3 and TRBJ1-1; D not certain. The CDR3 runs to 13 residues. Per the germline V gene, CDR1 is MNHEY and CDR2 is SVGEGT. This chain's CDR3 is CASTYSRATEAFF. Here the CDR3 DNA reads TGTGCCAGCACTTACTCGAGAGCCACTGAAGCTTTCTTT.

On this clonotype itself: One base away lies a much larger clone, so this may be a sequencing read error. CDR3 DNA: TGTGCCAGCAACTTAGAGGGAACACGTCCGAACACCGGGGAGCTGTTTTTT. The encoded protein is CASNLEGTRPNTGELFF. The chain employs TRBV7-8 and TRBJ2-2, with a weak D call TRBD2 (5 bases). The CDR3 covers 17 residues. CDR1 and CDR2 from the germline V gene are SGHVS and FQNEAQ.

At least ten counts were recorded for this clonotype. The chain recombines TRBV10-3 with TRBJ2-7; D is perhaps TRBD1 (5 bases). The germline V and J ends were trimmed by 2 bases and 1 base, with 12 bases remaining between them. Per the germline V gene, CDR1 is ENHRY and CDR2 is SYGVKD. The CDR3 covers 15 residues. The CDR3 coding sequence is TGTGCCATCAGTGAGGCCTCACAGGTTTCCTACGAGCAGTACTTC. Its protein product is CAISEASQVSYEQYF.

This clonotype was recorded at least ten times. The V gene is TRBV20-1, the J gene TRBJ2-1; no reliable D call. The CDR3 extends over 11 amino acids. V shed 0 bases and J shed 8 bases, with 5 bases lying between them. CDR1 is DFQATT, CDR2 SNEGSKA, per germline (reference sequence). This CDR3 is CSARDGDEQFF. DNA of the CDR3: TGCAGTGCTAGAGATGGGGATGAGCAGTTCTTC.

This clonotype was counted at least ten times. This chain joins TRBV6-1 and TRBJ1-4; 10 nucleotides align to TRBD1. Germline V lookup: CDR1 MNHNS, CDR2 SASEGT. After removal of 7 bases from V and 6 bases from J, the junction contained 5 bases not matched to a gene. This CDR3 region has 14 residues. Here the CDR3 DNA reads TGTGCCAGCACTTCGGACAGGGGGTATGAAAAACTGTTTTTT. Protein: CASTSDRGYEKLFF.

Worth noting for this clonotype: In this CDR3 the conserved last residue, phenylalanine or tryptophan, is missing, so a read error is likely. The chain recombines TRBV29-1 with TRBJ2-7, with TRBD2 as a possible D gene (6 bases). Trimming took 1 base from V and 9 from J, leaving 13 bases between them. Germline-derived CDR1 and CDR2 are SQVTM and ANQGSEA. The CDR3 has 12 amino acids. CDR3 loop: CSVEVSGTRQYI. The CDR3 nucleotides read TGCAGCGTTGAAGTTAGCGGTACGAGGCAGTACATC.

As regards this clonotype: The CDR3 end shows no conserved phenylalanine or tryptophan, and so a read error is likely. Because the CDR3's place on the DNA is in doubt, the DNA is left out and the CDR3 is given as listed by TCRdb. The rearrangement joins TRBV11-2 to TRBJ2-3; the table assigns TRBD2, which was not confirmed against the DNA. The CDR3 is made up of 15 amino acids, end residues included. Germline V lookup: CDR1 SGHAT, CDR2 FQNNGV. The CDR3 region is CASSFGGPSTDTQNL.

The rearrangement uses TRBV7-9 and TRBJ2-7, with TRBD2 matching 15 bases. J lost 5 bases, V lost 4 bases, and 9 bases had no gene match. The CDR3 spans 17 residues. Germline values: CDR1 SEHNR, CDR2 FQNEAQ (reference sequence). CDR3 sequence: CASSYRTSGRARNEQYF. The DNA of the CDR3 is TGTGCCAGCAGCTACCGGACTAGCGGGAGGGCCAGGAACGAGCAGTACTTC.

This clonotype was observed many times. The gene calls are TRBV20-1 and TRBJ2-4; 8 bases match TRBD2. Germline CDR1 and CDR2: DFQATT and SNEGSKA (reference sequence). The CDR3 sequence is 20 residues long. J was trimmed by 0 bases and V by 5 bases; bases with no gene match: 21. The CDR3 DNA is TGCAGTGCTCTCCTTGTTGGTTTAGCGGGATCTTCCGTAGCCAAAAACATTCAGTACTTC. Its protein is CSALLVGLAGSSVAKNIQYF.

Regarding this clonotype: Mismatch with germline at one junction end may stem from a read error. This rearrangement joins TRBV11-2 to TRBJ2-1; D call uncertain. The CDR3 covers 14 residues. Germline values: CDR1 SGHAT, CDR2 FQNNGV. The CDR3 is CTSSLVDQYNEQLF. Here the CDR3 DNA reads TGTACCAGCAGCTTAGTGGACCAATACAATGAGCAGTTATTC.

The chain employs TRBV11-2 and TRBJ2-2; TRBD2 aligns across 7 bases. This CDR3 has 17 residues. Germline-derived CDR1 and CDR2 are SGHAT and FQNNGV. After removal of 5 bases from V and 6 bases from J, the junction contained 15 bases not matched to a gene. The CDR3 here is CASSHPTTSYSSGELFF. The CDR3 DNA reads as TGTGCCAGCAGCCACCCTACGACTAGCTATTCGTCCGGGGAGCTGTTTTTT.

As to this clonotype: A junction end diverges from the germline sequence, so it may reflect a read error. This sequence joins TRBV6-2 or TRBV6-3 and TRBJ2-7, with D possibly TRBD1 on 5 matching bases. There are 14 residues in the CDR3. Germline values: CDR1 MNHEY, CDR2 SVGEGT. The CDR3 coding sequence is TGTGCCAGCAGCTCCCAGAGACAGACCTACGTGCAGTACTTC. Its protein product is CASSSQRQTYVQYF.

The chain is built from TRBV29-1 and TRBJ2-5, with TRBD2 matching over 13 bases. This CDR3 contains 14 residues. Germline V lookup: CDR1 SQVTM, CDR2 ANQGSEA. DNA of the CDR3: TGCAGTGGCAGACTAGCGGGGGGCCAAGACACTCAGTACTTC. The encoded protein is CSGRLAGGQDTQYF.

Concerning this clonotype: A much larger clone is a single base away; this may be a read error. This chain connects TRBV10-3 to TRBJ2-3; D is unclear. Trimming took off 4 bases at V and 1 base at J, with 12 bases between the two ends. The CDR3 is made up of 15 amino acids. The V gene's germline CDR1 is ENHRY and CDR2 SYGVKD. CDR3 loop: CAISGTNSGTDTQYF. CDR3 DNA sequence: TGTGCCATCAGTGGGACGAACAGTGGCACAGATACGCAGTATTTT.

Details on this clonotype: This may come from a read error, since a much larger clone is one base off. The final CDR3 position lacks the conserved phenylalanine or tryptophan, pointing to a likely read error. The CDR3: CASSANGEPQHL. Here the CDR3 DNA reads TGTGCCAGCAGCGCCAACGGGGAGCCCCAGCATTTG. J is TRBJ1-5 and V is TRBV6-2 or TRBV6-3; D call uncertain. With 6 bases removed from V and 8 bases from J, the gap between germline ends came to 11 bases. This CDR3 spans 12 amino acids. Germline V lookup: CDR1 MNHEY, CDR2 SVGEGT.

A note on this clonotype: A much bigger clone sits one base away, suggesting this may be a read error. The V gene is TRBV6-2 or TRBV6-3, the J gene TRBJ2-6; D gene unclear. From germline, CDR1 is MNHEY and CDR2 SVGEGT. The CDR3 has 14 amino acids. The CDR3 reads CASCYFSGANVLTF. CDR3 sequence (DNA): TGTGCCAGCTGTTACTTCTCTGGGGCCAACGTCCTGACTTTC.

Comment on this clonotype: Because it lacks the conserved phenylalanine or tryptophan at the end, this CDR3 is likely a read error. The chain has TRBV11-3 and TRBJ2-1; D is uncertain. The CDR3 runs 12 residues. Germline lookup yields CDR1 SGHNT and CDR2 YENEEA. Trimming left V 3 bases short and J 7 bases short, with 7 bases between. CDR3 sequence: CASSFLGNEQFI. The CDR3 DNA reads TGTGCCAGCAGCTTCCTGGGGAATGAGCAGTTCATC.

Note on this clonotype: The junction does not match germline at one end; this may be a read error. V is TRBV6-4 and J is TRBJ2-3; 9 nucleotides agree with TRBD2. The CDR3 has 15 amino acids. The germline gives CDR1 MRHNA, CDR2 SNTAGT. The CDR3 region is CASSNSTSGIDTQYF. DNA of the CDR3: TGTGCCAGCAGTAACTCGACTAGCGGCATAGATACGCAGTATTTT.

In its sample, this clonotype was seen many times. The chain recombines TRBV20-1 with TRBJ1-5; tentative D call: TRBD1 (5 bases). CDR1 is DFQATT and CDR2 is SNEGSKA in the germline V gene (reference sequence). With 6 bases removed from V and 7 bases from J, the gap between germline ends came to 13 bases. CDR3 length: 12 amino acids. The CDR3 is CSASGGGQPQHF. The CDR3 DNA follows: TGCAGTGCCTCGGGGGGGGGGCAGCCCCAGCATTTT.

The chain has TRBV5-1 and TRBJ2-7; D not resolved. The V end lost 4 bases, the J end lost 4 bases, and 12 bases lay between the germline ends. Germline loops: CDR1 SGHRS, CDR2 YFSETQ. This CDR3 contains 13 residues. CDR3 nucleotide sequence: TGCGCCAGCAGCCGCACCAAGGGTTACGAGCAGTACTTC. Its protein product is CASSRTKGYEQYF.

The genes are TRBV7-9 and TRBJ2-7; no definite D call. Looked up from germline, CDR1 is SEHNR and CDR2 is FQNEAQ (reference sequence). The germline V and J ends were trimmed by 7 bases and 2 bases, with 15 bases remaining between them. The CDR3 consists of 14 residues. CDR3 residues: CASNPWGRTYEQYF. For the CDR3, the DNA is TGTGCCAGCAACCCTTGGGGTCGAACCTACGAGCAGTACTTC.

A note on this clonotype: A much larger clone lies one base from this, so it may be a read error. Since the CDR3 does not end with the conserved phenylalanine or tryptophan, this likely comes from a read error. DNA for the CDR3: TGTGCCAGCAGCCAAGCAGGACAGGGCCGGAACACTGAAGCTTTCGTT. It encodes CASSQAGQGRNTEAFV. The chain is built from TRBV4-2 and TRBJ1-1, with 8 bases lining up with TRBD1. This CDR3 spans 16 amino acids. J gave up 1 base and V 1 base, and 5 bases lay outside the gene matches. In germline, CDR1 is LGHNA, CDR2 YNFKEQ.

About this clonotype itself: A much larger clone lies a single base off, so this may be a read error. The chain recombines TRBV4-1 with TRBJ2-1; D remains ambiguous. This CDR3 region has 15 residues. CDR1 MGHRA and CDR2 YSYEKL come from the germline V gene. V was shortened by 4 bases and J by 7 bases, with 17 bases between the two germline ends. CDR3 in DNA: TGCGCCAGCAGCCGCACCCTAATGGGTGAAAATGAGCAGTTCTTC. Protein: CASSRTLMGENEQFF.

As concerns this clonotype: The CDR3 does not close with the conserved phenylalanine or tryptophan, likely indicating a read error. The chain's CDR3 is CASSLGQGGDYTL. In nucleotides, the CDR3 is TGTGCCAGCAGCTTAGGACAGGGAGGCGACTACACCCTC. This chain joins TRBV11-3 and TRBJ1-2, with 7 bases identical to TRBD1. This CDR3 spans 13 amino acids. The germline V gene encodes CDR1 SGHNT and CDR2 YENEEA. Trimming took 1 base from V and 10 from J; bases not matched to a gene: 6.

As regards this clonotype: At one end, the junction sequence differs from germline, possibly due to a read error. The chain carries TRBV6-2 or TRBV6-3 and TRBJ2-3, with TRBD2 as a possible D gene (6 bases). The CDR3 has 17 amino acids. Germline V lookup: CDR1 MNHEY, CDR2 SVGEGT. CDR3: CASCYPPLAGKGDTQYF. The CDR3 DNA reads TGTGCCAGCTGTTACCCCCCTCTGGCGGGAAAAGGTGATACGCAATATTTT.

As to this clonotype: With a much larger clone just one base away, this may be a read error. Here the CDR3 DNA reads TGTGCCAGCAGCCTCCTAGCGGGAGCATACGAGCGGTACTTC. Translation: CASSLLAGAYERYF. V and J are TRBV11-2 and TRBJ2-7; TRBD2 agrees at 10 bases. There are 14 residues in the CDR3. Germline V gives CDR1 SGHAT, CDR2 FQNNGV.

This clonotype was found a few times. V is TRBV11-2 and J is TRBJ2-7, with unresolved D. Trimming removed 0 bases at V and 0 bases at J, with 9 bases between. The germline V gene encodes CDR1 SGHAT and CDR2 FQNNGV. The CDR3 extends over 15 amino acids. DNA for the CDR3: TGTGCCAGCAGCTTAGAGGGGTGCGGCTCCTACGAGCAGTACTTC. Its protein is CASSLEGCGSYEQYF.

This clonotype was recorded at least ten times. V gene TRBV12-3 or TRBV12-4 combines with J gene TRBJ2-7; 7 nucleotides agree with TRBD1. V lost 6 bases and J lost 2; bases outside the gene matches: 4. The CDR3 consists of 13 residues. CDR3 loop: CASSSDRTYEQYF. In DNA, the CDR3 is TGTGCCAGCAGCTCGGACAGGACCTACGAGCAGTACTTC.